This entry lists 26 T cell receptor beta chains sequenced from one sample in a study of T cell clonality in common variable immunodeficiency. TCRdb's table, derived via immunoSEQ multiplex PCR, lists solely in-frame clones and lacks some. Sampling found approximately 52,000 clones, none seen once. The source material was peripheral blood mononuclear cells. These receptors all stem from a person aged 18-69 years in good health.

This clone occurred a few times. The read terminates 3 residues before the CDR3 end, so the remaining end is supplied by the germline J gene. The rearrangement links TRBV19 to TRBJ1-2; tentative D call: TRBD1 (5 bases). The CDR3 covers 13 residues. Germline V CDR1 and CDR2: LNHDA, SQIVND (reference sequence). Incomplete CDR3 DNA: TGTGCCAGTACCACGGGGGGGAACAATGAC. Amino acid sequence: CASTTGGNND. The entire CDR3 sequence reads CASTTGGNNDYTF.

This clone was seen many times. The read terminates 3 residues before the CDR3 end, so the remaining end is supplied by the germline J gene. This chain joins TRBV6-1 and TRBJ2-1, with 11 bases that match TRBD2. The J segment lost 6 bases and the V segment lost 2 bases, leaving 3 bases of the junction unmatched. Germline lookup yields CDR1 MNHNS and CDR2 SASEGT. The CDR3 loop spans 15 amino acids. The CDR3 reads CASSELAGGPNEQFF. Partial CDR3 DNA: TGTGCCAGCAGTGAATTAGCGGGAGGGCCCAATGAG.

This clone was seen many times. The chain's CDR3 is CASSRQGFTDTQYF. The covered CDR3 bases are TGTGCCAGCAGCCGACAGGGCTTCACAGATACG. The chain couples TRBV5-5 to TRBJ2-3; the match to TRBD1 covers 7 bases. The read is 3 residues too short to cover the CDR3 end, so that end is filled in from the germline J gene. CDR1 is SGHKS and CDR2 is YYEKEE in the germline V gene (reference sequence). V shed 4 bases, J shed 2 bases, and the junction held 4 bases outside the gene matches. CDR3 size: 14 residues.

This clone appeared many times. The CDR3 bases that were read are TGTGCCTGGAGTGTACTAGATACG. Translating gives CAWSVLDT. The whole CDR3 reads CAWSVLDTQYF. The chain employs TRBV30 and TRBJ2-3; D gene unclear. The CDR3 goes on 3 residues after the read ends, and that part is filled in from the germline J gene. The CDR3 is 11 residues long. Germline lookup yields CDR1 GTSNPN and CDR2 SVGIG (reference sequence). Trimming removed 0 bases from V and 5 bases from J, with 3 bases in between.

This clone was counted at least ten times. Here the CDR3 reads CASGSSSPAETQYF. The CDR3 DNA, read in part, is TGTGCTAGTGGTTCGTCCTCGCCTGCGGAGACC. The V gene is TRBV12-5, the J gene TRBJ2-5; D gene uncertain. The CDR3 end lies 3 residues beyond the end of the read and is filled in from the germline J gene. This CDR3 has 14 residues. V lost 4 bases and J 5 bases, leaving 14 bases between the germline ends. Germline V gene sequence: CDR1 LGHNT, CDR2 FRNRAP.

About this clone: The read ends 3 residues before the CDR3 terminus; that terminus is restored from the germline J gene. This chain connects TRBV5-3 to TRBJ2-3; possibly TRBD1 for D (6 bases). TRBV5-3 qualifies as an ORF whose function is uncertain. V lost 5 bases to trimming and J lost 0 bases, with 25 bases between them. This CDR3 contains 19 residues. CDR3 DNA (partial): TGTGCCAGAAGACGGGGACACTGCCTTCCTCGCTCTAGCACAGATACG. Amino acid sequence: CARRRGHCLPRSSTDT. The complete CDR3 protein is CARRRGHCLPRSSTDTQYF.

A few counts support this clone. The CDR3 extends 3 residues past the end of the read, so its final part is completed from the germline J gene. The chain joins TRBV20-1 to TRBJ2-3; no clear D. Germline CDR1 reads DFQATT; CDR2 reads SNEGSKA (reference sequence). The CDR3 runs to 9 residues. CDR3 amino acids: CSVGRTQYF. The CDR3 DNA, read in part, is TGCAGTGTTGGCAGGACG.

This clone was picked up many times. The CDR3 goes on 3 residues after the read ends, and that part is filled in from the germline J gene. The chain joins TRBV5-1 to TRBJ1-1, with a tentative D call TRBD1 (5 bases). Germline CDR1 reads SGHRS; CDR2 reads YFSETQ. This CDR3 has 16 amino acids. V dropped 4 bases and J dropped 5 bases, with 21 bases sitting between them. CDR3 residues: CASSLPLSGRTTEAFF. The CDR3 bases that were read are TGCGCCAGCAGCCTCCCCCTCTCAGGGAGAACAACTGAA.

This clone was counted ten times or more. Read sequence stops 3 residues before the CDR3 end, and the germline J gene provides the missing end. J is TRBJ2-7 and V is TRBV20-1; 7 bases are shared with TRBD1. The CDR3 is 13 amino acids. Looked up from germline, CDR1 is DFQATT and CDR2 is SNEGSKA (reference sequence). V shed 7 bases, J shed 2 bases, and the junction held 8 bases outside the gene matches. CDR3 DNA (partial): TGCAGTGGGTACAGGGGTGGGACCTACGAG. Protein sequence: CSGYRGGTYE. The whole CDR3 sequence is CSGYRGGTYEQYF.

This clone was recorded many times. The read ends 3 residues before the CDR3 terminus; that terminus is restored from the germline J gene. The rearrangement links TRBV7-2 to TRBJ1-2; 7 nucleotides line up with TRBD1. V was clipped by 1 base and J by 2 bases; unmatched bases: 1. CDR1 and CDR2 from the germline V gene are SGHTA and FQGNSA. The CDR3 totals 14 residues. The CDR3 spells CASSLEQGNYGYTF. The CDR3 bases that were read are TGTGCCAGCAGCTTAGAACAGGGGAACTATGGC.

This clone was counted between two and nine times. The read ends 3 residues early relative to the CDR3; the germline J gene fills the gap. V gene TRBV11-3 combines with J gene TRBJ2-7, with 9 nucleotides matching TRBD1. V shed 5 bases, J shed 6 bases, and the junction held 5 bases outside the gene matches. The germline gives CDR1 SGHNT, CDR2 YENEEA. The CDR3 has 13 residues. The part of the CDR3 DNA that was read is TGTGCCAGCAGCGCACGGACAGGGGTCGAG. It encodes CASSARTGVE. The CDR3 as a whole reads CASSARTGVEQYF.

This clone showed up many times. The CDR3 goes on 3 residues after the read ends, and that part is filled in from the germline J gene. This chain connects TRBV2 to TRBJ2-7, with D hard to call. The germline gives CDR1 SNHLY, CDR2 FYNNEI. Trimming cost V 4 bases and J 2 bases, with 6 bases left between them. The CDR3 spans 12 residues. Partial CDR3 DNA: TGTGCCAGCAGTGGGCAGGCCTACGAG. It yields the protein CASSGQAYE. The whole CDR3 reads CASSGQAYEQYF.

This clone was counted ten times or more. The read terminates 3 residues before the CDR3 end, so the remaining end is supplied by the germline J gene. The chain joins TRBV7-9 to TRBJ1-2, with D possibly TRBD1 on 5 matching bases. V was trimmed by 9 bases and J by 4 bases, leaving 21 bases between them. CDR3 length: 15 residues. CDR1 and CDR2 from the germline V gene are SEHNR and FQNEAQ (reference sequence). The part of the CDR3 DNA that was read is TGTGCCAGGTCTAGCCGGGGCGGGGAGTTCTATGGC. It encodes CARSSRGGEFYG. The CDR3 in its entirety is CARSSRGGEFYGYTF. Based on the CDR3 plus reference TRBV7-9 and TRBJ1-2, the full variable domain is DTGVSQNPRHKITKRGQNVTFRCDPISEHNRLYWYRQTLGQGPEFLTYFQNEAQLEKSRLLSDRFSAERPKGSFSTLEIQRTEQGDSAMYLCARSSRGGEFYGYTFGSGTRLTVV.

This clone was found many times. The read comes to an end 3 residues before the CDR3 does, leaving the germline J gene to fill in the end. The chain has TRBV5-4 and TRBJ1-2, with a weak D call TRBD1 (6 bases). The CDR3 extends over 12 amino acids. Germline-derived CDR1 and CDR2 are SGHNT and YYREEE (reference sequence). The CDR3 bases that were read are TGTGCCAGCAGCTCCTGGACAGCGGGC. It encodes CASSSWTAG. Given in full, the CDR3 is CASSSWTAGYTF.

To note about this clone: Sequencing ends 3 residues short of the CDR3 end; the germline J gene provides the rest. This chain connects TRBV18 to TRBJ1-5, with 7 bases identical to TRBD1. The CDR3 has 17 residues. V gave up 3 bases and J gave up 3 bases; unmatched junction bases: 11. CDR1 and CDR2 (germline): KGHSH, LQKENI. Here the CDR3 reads CASSPQGGASPNQPQHF. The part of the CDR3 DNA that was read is TGTGCCAGCTCACCTCAAGGGGGCGCGTCGCCCAATCAGCCC.

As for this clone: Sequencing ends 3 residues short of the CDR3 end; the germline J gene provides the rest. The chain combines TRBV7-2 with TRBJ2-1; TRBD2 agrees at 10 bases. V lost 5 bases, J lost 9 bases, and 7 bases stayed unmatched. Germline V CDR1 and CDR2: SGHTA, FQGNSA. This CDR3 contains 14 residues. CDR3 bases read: TGTGCCAGCAGCCAAGTCCTAGCGGGAGTTGAG. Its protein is CASSQVLAGVE. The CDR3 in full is CASSQVLAGVEQFF.

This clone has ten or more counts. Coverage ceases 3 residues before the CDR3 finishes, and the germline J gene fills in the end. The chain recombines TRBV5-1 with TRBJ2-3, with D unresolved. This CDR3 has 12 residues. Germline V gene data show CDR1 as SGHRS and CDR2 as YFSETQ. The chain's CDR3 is CASSLADGTQYF. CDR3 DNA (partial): TGCGCCAGCAGCTTGGCCGACGGGACG.

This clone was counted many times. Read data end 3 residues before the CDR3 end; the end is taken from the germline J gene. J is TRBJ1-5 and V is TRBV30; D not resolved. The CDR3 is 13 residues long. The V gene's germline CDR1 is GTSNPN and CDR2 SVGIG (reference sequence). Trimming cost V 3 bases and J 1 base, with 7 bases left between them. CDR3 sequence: CAWSLQSNQPQHF. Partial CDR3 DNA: TGTGCCTGGAGCTTACAGAGCAATCAGCCC.

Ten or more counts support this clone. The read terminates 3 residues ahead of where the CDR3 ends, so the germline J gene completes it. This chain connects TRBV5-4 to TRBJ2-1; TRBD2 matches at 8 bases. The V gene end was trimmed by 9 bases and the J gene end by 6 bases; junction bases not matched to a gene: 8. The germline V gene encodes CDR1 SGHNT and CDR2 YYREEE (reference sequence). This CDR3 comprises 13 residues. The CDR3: CATRASGSNEQFF. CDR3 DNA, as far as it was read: TGTGCCACAAGGGCTAGCGGGTCCAATGAG. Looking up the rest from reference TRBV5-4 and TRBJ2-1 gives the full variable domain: ETGVTQSPTHLIKTRGQQVTLRCSSQSGHNTVSWYQQALGQGPQFIFQYYREEENGRGNFPPRFSGLQFPNYSSELNVNALELDDSALYLCATRASGSNEQFFGPGTRLTVL.

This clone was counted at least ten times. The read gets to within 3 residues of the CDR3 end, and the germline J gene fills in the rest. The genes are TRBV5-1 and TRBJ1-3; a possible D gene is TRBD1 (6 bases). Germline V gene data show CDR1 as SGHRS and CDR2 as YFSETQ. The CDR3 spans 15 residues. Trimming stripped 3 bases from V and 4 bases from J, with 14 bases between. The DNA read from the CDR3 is TGCGCCAGCAGCTCCACAGGGATTGACGGAAACACC. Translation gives CASSSTGIDGNT. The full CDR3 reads CASSSTGIDGNTIYF.

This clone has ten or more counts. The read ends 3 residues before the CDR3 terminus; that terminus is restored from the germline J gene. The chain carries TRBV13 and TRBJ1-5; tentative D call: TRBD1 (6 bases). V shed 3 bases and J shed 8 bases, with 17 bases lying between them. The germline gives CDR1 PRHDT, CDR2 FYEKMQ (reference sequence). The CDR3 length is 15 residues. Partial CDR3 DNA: TGTGCCAGCAGCTTTAAAGGGGGGGGCGGGGAGCCC. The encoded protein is CASSFKGGGGEP. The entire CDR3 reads CASSFKGGGGEPQHF.

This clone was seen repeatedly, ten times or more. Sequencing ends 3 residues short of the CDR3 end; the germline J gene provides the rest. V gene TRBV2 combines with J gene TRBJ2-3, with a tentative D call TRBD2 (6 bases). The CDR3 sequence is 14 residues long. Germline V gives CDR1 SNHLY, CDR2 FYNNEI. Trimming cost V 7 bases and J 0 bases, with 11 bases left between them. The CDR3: CASTRGTSTDTQYF. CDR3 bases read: TGTGCCAGCACGCGGGGAACTAGCACAGATACG.

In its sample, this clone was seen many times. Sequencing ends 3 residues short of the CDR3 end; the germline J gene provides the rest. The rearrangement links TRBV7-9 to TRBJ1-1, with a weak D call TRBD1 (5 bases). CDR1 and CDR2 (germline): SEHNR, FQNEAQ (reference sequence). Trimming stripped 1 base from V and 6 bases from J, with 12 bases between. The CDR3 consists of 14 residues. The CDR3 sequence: CASSLEGAPAEAFF. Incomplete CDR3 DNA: TGTGCCAGCAGCTTAGAAGGGGCTCCGGCTGAA.

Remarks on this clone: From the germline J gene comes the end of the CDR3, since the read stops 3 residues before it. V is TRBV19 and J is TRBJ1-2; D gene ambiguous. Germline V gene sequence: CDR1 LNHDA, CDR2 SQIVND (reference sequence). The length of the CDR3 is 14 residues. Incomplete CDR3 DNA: TGTGCCAGTCCATCAGCGGGAGAAGGTTACGAC. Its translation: CASPSAGEGYD. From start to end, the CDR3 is CASPSAGEGYDYTF.

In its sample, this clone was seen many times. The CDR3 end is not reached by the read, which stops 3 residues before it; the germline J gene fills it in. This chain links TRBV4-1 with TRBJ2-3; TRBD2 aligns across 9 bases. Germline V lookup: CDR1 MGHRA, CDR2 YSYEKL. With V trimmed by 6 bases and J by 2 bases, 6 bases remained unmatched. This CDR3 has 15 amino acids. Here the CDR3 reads CASRRGRAFTDTQYF. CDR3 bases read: TGCGCCAGCAGACGCGGGAGGGCCTTCACAGATACG.

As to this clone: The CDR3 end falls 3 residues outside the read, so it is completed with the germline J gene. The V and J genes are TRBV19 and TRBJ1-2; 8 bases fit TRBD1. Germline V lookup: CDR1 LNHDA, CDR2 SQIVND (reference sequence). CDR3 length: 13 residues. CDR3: CASRDRDRKGYTF. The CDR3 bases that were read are TGTGCCAGTAGGGACAGGGACCGAAAAGGC.